The clone carrying this TCR beta chain was recorded many times. As yet, its antigen is unknown. The sequence runs out 3 residues before the end of the CDR3; the remainder is reconstructed from the germline J gene. These data belong to a study of T cell clonality in common variable immunodeficiency. General study findings and limits: Fewer TCRbeta clones were shared among CVID subjects than controls. In common variable immunodeficiency, TCR beta chains reportedly carried fewer deletions and N-nucleotide insertions. Patient heterogeneity in the CVID cohort limited correlations between repertoire features and clinical complications.

Method: immunoSEQ multiplex PCR; TCRdb's copy keeps in-frame clones and lacks some. The sample presents about 34,000 clones, none singletons. CDR1 and CDR2 (germline): KGHSH, LQKENI. V dropped 3 bases and J dropped 5 bases, with 14 bases sitting between them. The CDR3 has 14 residues. J is TRBJ2-7 and V is TRBV18; the D gene is possibly TRBD2 (6 bases). This TCR derives from a human donor with common variable immunodeficiency. The sequencing sample was made of peripheral blood mononuclear cells. CDR3 bases read: TGTGCCAGCTCACCTACGCCCGGGGGTAACGAG. Its translation: CASSPTPGGNE. The complete CDR3 sequence is CASSPTPGGNEQYF.